This is a list of T cell receptor beta chains from one sample in a study of T cell changes during pregnancy in multiple sclerosis. Clones were sequenced by immunoSEQ multiplex PCR, and TCRdb holds only the in-frame ones, with some missing. The data contain some 74,000 clones, roughly 92% of them singletons. Sequences were derived from peripheral blood, sampled after pregnancy. The receptors were gathered from a female donor in good health, enrolled as a control in a pregnancy study. The CDR3 runs from the conserved cysteine through the conserved F or W.

v_call	cdr3_aa
TRBV19	CASSIAVRTYSPLHF
TRBV9	CASSVVPGEGVGELFF
TRBV9	CASSASGGALNEQFF
TRBV7-2	CASSSTSGGYNEQFF
TRBV28	CASSFTLAGRPSYEQYF
TRBV4-2	CASSLAGNSGELFF
TRBV28	CASSASGFSYEQYF
TRBV6-4	CASSDGHEAGELFF
TRBV28	CASSLQGASGYTF
TRBV23-1	CASSDSGGASTGELFF
TRBV6-1	CASRIQGSDTQYF
TRBV28	CASSLNLRGLGGYTF
TRBV9	CASSRSGNSGNTIYF
TRBV19	CASSISPSGTNYEQYF
TRBV28	CASSLGGLVSYNEQFF
TRBV27	CASRITGGAIGYTF
TRBV28	CASSFGGTSNQPQHF
TRBV11-3	CASSFGATEAFF
TRBV9	CASSLAGNTGELFF
TRBV10-3	CAISEGTGRSIYF
TRBV7-9	CASSLVDRAATNEKLFF
TRBV5-4	CASSTGTSGDSSTDTQYF
TRBV11-2	CASGGGAEETQYF
TRBV27	CASSQTGTGHGYTF
TRBV10-3	CAISEGRQGKRNTEAFF
TRBV11-2	CASSFLRGRSSYEQYF
TRBV28	CASSLLAGSYEQYF
TRBV2	CASSEARGEGYTF